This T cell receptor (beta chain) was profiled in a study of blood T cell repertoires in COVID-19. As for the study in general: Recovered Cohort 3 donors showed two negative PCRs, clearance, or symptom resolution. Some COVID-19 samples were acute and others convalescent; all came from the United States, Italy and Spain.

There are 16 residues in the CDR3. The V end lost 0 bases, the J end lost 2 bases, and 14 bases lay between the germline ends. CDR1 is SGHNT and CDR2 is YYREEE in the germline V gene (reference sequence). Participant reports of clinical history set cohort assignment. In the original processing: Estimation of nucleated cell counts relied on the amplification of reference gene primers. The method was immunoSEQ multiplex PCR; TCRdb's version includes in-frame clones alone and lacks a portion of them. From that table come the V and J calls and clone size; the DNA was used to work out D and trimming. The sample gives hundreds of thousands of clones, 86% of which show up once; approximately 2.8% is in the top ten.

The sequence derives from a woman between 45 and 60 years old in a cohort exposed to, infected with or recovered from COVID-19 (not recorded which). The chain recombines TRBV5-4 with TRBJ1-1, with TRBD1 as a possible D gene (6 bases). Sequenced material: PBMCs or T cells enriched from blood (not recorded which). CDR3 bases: TGTGCCAGCAGCTTGGGAGTTGGCAGGGGAAACACTGAAGCTTTCTTT. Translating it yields CASSLGVGRGNTEAFF.